The rows below give T cell receptor beta chains drawn from one sample of a study of blood T cell repertoires in COVID-19. Sequenced by immunoSEQ multiplex PCR; TCRdb stores in-frame clones only, minus some. The profile shows roughly 120,000 clones, roughly 88% of them singletons. Specimen: peripheral blood. These TCRs come from a human donor in a cohort sampled during active COVID-19. Both conserved end residues are part of each CDR3. A D gene is named only where the DNA matches it firmly. Clone size is not always given. Where it is, it says once, few, many or a class for expanded clones.

j_call	d_call	v_call	clone_size	cdr3_nt	cdr3_aa
TRBJ2-1	TRBD1	TRBV19	NA	TGTGCCAGTAATAGAGACAGGGCATACAATGAGCAGTTCTTC	CASNRDRAYNEQFF
TRBJ1-4	TRBD1	TRBV15	NA	TGTGCCACCAGCAGGGGACAGGGGTTAACTAATGAAAAACTGTTTTTT	CATSRGQGLTNEKLFF
TRBJ2-2	NA	TRBV7-2	NA	TGTGCCAGCAGCAGCGGGCCCACCGGGGAGCTGTTTTTT	CASSSGPTGELFF
TRBJ2-7	NA	TRBV6-5	NA	TGTGCCAGCAGTTCCTCGACGGGCGAGCAGTACTTC	CASSSSTGEQYF
TRBJ1-6	NA	TRBV6-5	few	TGTGCCAGCAGGGCGGGGGTAAGGTATAATTCACCCCTCCACTTT	CASRAGVRYNSPLHF
TRBJ2-1	NA	TRBV9	NA	TGTGCCAGCAGCGTTGGGGACATCAATGAGCAGTTCTTC	CASSVGDINEQFF
TRBJ2-7	TRBD1	TRBV6-5	NA	TGTGCCAGACCTCCGGGGACAGGTTCGCCCTACGAGCAGTACTTC	CARPPGTGSPYEQYF
TRBJ2-4	NA	TRBV5-1	NA	TGCGCCAGCAGCTTGGAGGGGCGACAAAGGGCTGCCAAAAACATTCAGTACTTC	CASSLEGRQRAAKNIQYF
TRBJ2-7	TRBD2	TRBV9	NA	TGTGCCAGCAGCTATCGGACTAGCGGGAGCCTCTACGAGCAGTACTTC	CASSYRTSGSLYEQYF
TRBJ2-1	NA	TRBV10-3	NA	TGTGCCATCAGTGGCCTTTCGGGAGAAGTTGCGGTCTTC	CAISGLSGEVAVF
TRBJ2-1	TRBD2	TRBV11-3	NA	TGTGCCAGCAGCCATACTAGCGGGATAGTTAACGAGCAGTTCTTC	CASSHTSGIVNEQFF
TRBJ2-1	NA	TRBV12-5	NA	TGTGCTAGTGGTCTAGACGGGTTAGTAGGAGGTGAGCAGTTCTTC	CASGLDGLVGGEQFF
TRBJ2-1	NA	TRBV4-1	NA	TGCGCCAGCAGCCAAGATAGTGCTGGCTACAATGAGCAGTTCTTC	CASSQDSAGYNEQFF
TRBJ1-5	TRBD1	TRBV7-6	NA	TGTGCCAGCAGCTTGGGGCAGGGGGCGGGTCAGCCCCAGCATTTT	CASSLGQGAGQPQHF
TRBJ2-7	TRBD2	TRBV2	NA	TGTGCCAGCAGTACCCGGACGGAGGCGCGGGAGAGTTACGAGCAGTACTTC	CASSTRTEARESYEQYF
TRBJ2-1	TRBD2	TRBV5-4	NA	TGTGCCAGCAGTCAAACCCTGACTAGCGGGAATTACAATGAGCAGTTCTTC	CASSQTLTSGNYNEQFF
TRBJ1-6	TRBD1	TRBV7-2	many	TGTGCCAGCAGCTCCCGTCGACAGGGGGCTCTGTCACCCCTCCACTTT	CASSSRRQGALSPLHF
TRBJ2-5	NA	TRBV2	NA	TGTGCCAGCACTCGACCGGGACTTCGAGAAGAGACCCAGTACTTC	CASTRPGLREETQYF
TRBJ2-3	NA	TRBV4-2	NA	TGTGCCAGCAGCCAAGTGGCAAGCGGGAGCACAGATACGCAGTATTTT	CASSQVASGSTDTQYF
TRBJ2-1	NA	TRBV12-5	NA	TGTGCTAGTGGTTTGCCCCTCGGTGAGCAGTTCTTC	CASGLPLGEQFF
TRBJ2-1	TRBD2	TRBV9	NA	TGTGCCAGCAGCCCCCTCGGACTAGCGGGATACAATGAGCAGTTCTTC	CASSPLGLAGYNEQFF
TRBJ2-1	TRBD2	TRBV5-6	NA	TGTGCCAGCAGCTTGTCGGGACTAGCGATCCCCAATGAGCAGTTCTTC	CASSLSGLAIPNEQFF
TRBJ1-1	TRBD1	TRBV6-2/TRBV6-3	NA	TGTGCCAGCAGCAGTCGGGACAGTCAATCCACTGAAGCTTTCTTT	CASSSRDSQSTEAFF
TRBJ2-2	NA	TRBV6-6	many	TGTGCCAGCAGCTTAGCTACCGGGGAGCTGTTTTTT	CASSLATGELFF
TRBJ1-4	NA	TRBV20-1	NA	TGCAGTGCTAGCGGTAGCGGGGTGTTTTTT	CSASGSGVFF
TRBJ1-1	TRBD1	TRBV7-9	NA	TGTGCCAGCAGGGGATGGGACAGTAACATGAACACTGAAGCTTTCTTT	CASRGWDSNMNTEAFF
TRBJ2-5	NA	TRBV11-2	NA	TGTGCCAGCAGCTTAGATGCTATGGCGGGATCGGGGGAGACCCAGTACTTC	CASSLDAMAGSGETQYF
TRBJ2-1	NA	TRBV20-1	NA	TGCAGTGCTAGAGTCCCCGTAGAGCAGTTCTTC	CSARVPVEQFF
TRBJ2-7	TRBD1	TRBV5-1	NA	TGCGCCAGCAGCAATTCCGGGACAGGGACTTACGAGCAGTACTTC	CASSNSGTGTYEQYF
TRBJ2-2	TRBD2	TRBV11-2	NA	TGTGCCAGCAGCTTAAGGTCCCACGGGAGGGGAGGTAACACCGGGGAGCTGTTTTTT	CASSLRSHGRGGNTGELFF
TRBJ1-2	NA	TRBV6-2/TRBV6-3	NA	TGTGCCAGCAGTCATCCCAGGGACATTAACTATGGCTACACCTTC	CASSHPRDINYGYTF
TRBJ2-7	NA	TRBV3-1/TRBV3-2	NA	TGTGCCAGCAGCCAATCCCCCGGGAGCTACGAGCAGTACTTC	CASSQSPGSYEQYF
TRBJ2-7	TRBD1	TRBV2	NA	TGTGCCAGCAGTGAAGTCGGGACAGCCCCCAACGAGCAGTACTTC	CASSEVGTAPNEQYF
TRBJ2-7	TRBD2	TRBV10-3	once	TGTGCCATCAGGGGGACTAGCGGAGGGGGCGAGCAGTACTTC	CAIRGTSGGGEQYF
TRBJ2-7	TRBD2	TRBV7-2	NA	TGTGCCAGCAGCTTGGTCTCTAGCGGGTCTTCCTACGAGCAGTACTTC	CASSLVSSGSSYEQYF
TRBJ1-6	NA	TRBV2	NA	TGTGCCAGCAAGGTCCAGGGTGGGGTAGCCCTCCACTTT	CASKVQGGVALHF
TRBJ2-7	NA	TRBV18	NA	TGTGCCAGCTCACCAGGGGGCCACGAGCAGTACTTC	CASSPGGHEQYF
TRBJ2-7	NA	TRBV25-1	NA	TGTGCCAGCAGCTGGGGGGGGGACAAGATCTCCTACGAGCAGTACTTC	CASSWGGDKISYEQYF
TRBJ2-3	TRBD2	TRBV19	NA	TGTGCCAGTAGTATATCCCAGACTAGCGGGGGGGTCACAGATACGCAGTATTTT	CASSISQTSGGVTDTQYF
TRBJ1-5	NA	TRBV12-3/TRBV12-4	NA	TGTGCCAGCAGTTTAAGTAGTCAGCCCCAGCATTTT	CASSLSSQPQHF
TRBJ1-4	TRBD1	TRBV23-1	NA	TGCGCCAGCGGTCAAGGGGGACAGCGATGGGAAAAACTGTTTTTT	CASGQGGQRWEKLFF
TRBJ2-7	TRBD1	TRBV28	few	TGTGCCAGCAGGGACAGGAGGCCCTACGAGCAGTACTTC	CASRDRRPYEQYF
TRBJ2-1	NA	TRBV6-2/TRBV6-3	NA	TGTGCCAGCAGTTTGGCATTGAATGAGCAGTTCTTC	CASSLALNEQFF
TRBJ2-7	TRBD2	TRBV2	NA	TGTGCCAGCAATCAACAGCGGGGTTCCTACGAGCAGTACTTC	CASNQQRGSYEQYF
TRBJ1-5	TRBD1	TRBV19	NA	TGTGCCAGTAGACAGGGGTTATTAGGCAATCAGCCCCAGCATTTT	CASRQGLLGNQPQHF
TRBJ2-5	TRBD2	TRBV7-2	NA	TGTGCCAGCAGTAAGCGGGAGGAAGAGACCCAGTACTTC	CASSKREEETQYF
TRBJ2-3	TRBD1	TRBV19	NA	TGTGCCACTACAGGGGGCGCCGATACGCAGTATTTT	CATTGGADTQYF
TRBJ2-7	TRBD2	TRBV7-9	NA	TGTGCCAGCAGCTCCCACCTAGCGGTATACGAGCAGTACTTC	CASSSHLAVYEQYF
TRBJ1-6	TRBD1	TRBV7-9	NA	TGTGCCAGCAGCTCAGGCTGGGACAGGTATAATTCACCCCTCCACTTT	CASSSGWDRYNSPLHF
TRBJ2-1	NA	TRBV12-5	NA	TGTGCTAGTGGTTTGGACAGGGCCTACAATGAGCAGTTCTTC	CASGLDRAYNEQFF
TRBJ2-7	TRBD2	TRBV6-2/TRBV6-3	NA	TGTGCCAGCAGTTACCGACTTAGCGGGAGGATCAACGAGCAGTACTTC	CASSYRLSGRINEQYF